A single sample gave rise to the 26 T cell receptor beta chains below, sequenced in a study of shared clonotypes between healthy human individuals. Repertoires were generated with immunoSEQ multiplex PCR, while TCRdb's copy carries only in-frame clones and drops some. The data contain roughly 1,100,000 clones, roughly 80% of them singletons. The material sequenced was memory CD4+ T cells sorted from blood. Regarding subset: CD45RA-negative fraction. Every receptor here comes from a man between 18 and 35 years old in good health.

This chain joins TRBV11-2 and TRBJ2-1, with 7 bases matching TRBD2. The CDR3 runs to 16 residues. Germline CDR1 is SGHAT and CDR2 is FQNNGV. J gave up 3 bases and V 2 bases, and 7 bases lay outside the gene matches. CDR3 residues: CASSLTGQRDYNEQFF. CDR3 bases: TGTGCCAGCAGCTTAACAGGCCAGCGGGACTACAATGAGCAGTTCTTC. The whole variable domain, filled in from reference TRBV11-2 and TRBJ2-1, reads EAGVAQSPRYKIIEKRQSVAFWCNPISGHATLYWYQQILGQGPKLLIQFQNNGVVDDSQLPKDRFSAERLKGVDSTLKIQPAKLEDSAVYLCASSLTGQRDYNEQFFGPGTRLTVL.

A remark on this clone: A much bigger clone sits one base away, suggesting this may be a read error. Other nucleotide sequences in the sample specify the same CDR3. The chain employs TRBV7-9 and TRBJ2-5; D possibly uses TRBD1 or TRBD2 (5 bases each). The V and J ends lost 6 bases and 5 bases respectively, with 10 bases between them. This CDR3 is 12 amino acids long. The germline V gene encodes CDR1 SEHNR and CDR2 FQNEAQ (reference sequence). For the CDR3, the DNA is TGTGCCAGCAGTTTATGGGGGGAGACCCAGTACTTC. The encoded protein is CASSLWGETQYF.

This clone was counted only a few times. One end of the junction does not line up with germline, which may come from a read error. The CDR3 DNA follows: TGTGCCAGCTCACCACTGGGGACCTTACAAGTGAAGACTGAAGCTTTCTTT. Translation gives CASSPLGTLQVKTEAFF. The chain has TRBV18 and TRBJ1-1; the D gene is possibly TRBD1 (5 bases). CDR1 and CDR2 from the germline V gene are KGHSH and LQKENI. CDR3 length: 17 amino acids.

The chain recombines TRBV4-1 with TRBJ1-5; D is unresolved. V lost 0 bases and J lost 0, with 12 bases in between. The V gene's germline CDR1 is MGHRA and CDR2 YSYEKL. The CDR3 loop spans 17 amino acids. CDR3 in amino acids: CASSQEAGRDSNQPQHF. Written as DNA, the CDR3 is TGCGCCAGCAGCCAAGAGGCCGGACGGGATAGCAATCAGCCCCAGCATTTT.

The genes are TRBV5-1 and TRBJ1-1; no reliable D call. From germline, CDR1 is SGHRS and CDR2 YFSETQ. The CDR3 extends over 14 amino acids. Trimming stripped 2 bases from V and 0 bases from J, with 8 bases between. The CDR3, as DNA: TGCGCCAGCAGCTTTGGCCTTATGAACACTGAAGCTTTCTTT. It encodes CASSFGLMNTEAFF.

The gene calls are TRBV5-4 and TRBJ2-2; D uncertain. This CDR3 region has 15 residues. Germline CDR1 reads SGHNT; CDR2 reads YYREEE (reference sequence). Trimming took off 4 bases at V and 2 bases at J, with 12 bases between the two ends. CDR3 sequence: CASSLEPGNTGELFF. CDR3 coding DNA: TGTGCCAGCAGCCTAGAGCCCGGTAACACCGGGGAGCTGTTTTTT.

A remark on this clone: The sample holds other DNA sequences that translate to the same CDR3. The chain carries TRBV30 and TRBJ2-5; 8 nucleotides line up with TRBD2. This CDR3 spans 14 amino acids. In germline, CDR1 is GTSNPN, CDR2 SVGIG (reference sequence). The CDR3 sequence is CAGGRGLAQETQYF. The CDR3 DNA sequence: TGTGCTGGGGGGAGAGGACTAGCTCAAGAGACCCAGTACTTC. Looking up the rest from reference TRBV30 and TRBJ2-5 gives the full variable domain: SQTIHQWPATLVQPVGSPLSLECTVEGTSNPNLYWYRQAAGRGLQLLFYSVGIGQISSEVPQNLSASRPQDRQFILSSKKLLLSDSGFYLCAGGRGLAQETQYFGPGTRLLVL.

The J gene is TRBJ1-6, the V gene TRBV5-1, with D possibly matching TRBD1 (5 bases). The CDR3 is 13 residues long. V dropped 5 bases and J dropped 5 bases, with 8 bases sitting between them. Germline V CDR1 and CDR2: SGHRS, YFSETQ. CDR3 nucleotide sequence: TGCGCCAGCAGGGACAAGGATAATTCACCCCTCCACTTT. Translation: CASRDKDNSPLHF.

The chain is built from TRBV28 and TRBJ1-2, with D possibly matching TRBD1 (5 bases). Between the trimmed V and J ends, which lost 6 bases and 2 bases, there was a span of 13 bases. The CDR3 runs 14 residues. Germline V gives CDR1 MDHEN, CDR2 SYDVKM. For the CDR3, the DNA is TGTGCCAGCAGCCGCGGAGGGGAAAACTATGGCTACACCTTC. Residues: CASSRGGENYGYTF.

The J gene is TRBJ2-1, the V gene TRBV7-2; no clear D gene. Trimming pared 5 bases from V and 6 bases from J, leaving 8 bases between. The CDR3 runs 12 residues. From germline, CDR1 is SGHTA and CDR2 FQGNSA. The CDR3 region has the DNA TGTGCCAGCAGCCTAAACTCCAATGAGCAGTTCTTC. This translates into CASSLNSNEQFF.

This clone has a single count. The chain uses TRBV7-2 and TRBJ2-7; D assignment may be TRBD1 or TRBD2 (5 bases each). V lost 1 base and J lost 3, with 16 bases in between. The CDR3 is 16 residues long. Germline CDR1 and CDR2: SGHTA and FQGNSA. CDR3 bases: TGTGCCAGCAGCTTAGATGGGGGTTCTAGCCTCTACGAGCAGTACTTC. Its protein is CASSLDGGSSLYEQYF.

This clone was seen just once. J is TRBJ2-6 and V is TRBV9, with 10 nucleotides matching TRBD1. This CDR3 contains 17 residues. CDR1 SGDLS and CDR2 YYNGEE come from the germline V gene. After removal of 5 bases from V and 3 bases from J, the junction contained 8 bases not matched to a gene. CDR3 region: CASRAGTGELGANVLTF. CDR3 bases: TGTGCCAGCAGGGCCGGGACAGGGGAACTTGGGGCCAACGTCCTGACTTTC.

The gene calls are TRBV5-3 and TRBJ2-7; possibly TRBD1 for D (5 bases). TRBV5-3 is an ORF, with its function uncertain. The germline V and J ends were trimmed by 3 bases and 0 bases, with 7 bases remaining between them. The CDR3 is 13 amino acids. The CDR3 loop is CARSCGHSYEQYF. The CDR3 DNA follows: TGTGCCAGAAGCTGCGGACACTCCTACGAGCAGTACTTC.

For this clone: The CDR3 ends on some other residue instead of the conserved phenylalanine or tryptophan, so this is likely a read error. The DNA is left out, because the CDR3 cannot be placed on it with certainty; the CDR3 is given as TCRdb lists it. J is TRBJ2-4 and V is TRBV6-7. TRBV6-7 is annotated as an ORF whose role is uncertain. The CDR3 is 10 residues long, ends included. This CDR3 reads CAKSTLLVPY.

This clone was recorded once. V gene TRBV5-4 combines with J gene TRBJ2-7; 7 bases match TRBD1. Trimming at V came to 3 bases and at J to 0 bases, leaving 3 bases not matched to a gene. This CDR3 contains 14 residues. Germline-derived CDR1 and CDR2 are SGHNT and YYREEE (reference sequence). The CDR3 reads CASSSRDSSYEQYF. CDR3 in DNA: TGTGCCAGCAGCTCCCGGGACAGCTCCTACGAGCAGTACTTC.

V usage is TRBV29-1 and J usage is TRBJ2-3; 11 nucleotides align to TRBD2. CDR1 is SQVTM, CDR2 ANQGSEA, per germline. After removal of 3 bases from V and 0 bases from J, the junction contained 5 bases not matched to a gene. The CDR3 runs 16 residues. This CDR3 reads CSVEELAGASTDTQYF. In nucleotides, the CDR3 is TGCAGCGTTGAGGAACTAGCGGGGGCTAGCACAGATACGCAGTATTTT.

The chain has TRBV2 and TRBJ1-6; 10 bases are a match to TRBD1. The V segment lost 5 bases and the J segment 7 bases; nucleotides outside the gene matches: 8. CDR3 size: 16 residues. Germline assignment: CDR1 SNHLY and CDR2 FYNNEI. CDR3 nucleotide sequence: TGTGCCAGCAGTTCCTGGCGGGACAGGGGCAATTCACCCCTCCACTTT. Protein product: CASSSWRDRGNSPLHF. Complete variable domain (other parts from reference TRBV2 and TRBJ1-6): EPEVTQTPSHQVTQMGQEVILRCVPISNHLYFYWYRQILGQKVEFLVSFYNNEISEKSEIFDDQFSVERPDGSNFTLKIRSTKLEDSAMYFCASSSWRDRGNSPLHFGNGTRLTVT.

The V call is TRBV5-8, the J call TRBJ1-6, with 8 positions matching TRBD1. The V gene's germline CDR1 is SGHTS and CDR2 YDEGEE. Losses at the gene ends were 0 bases for V and 10 bases for J; bases not matched to a gene: 9. This CDR3 is 16 amino acids long. CDR3 bases: TGTGCCAGCAGCTTGGGGTTGAGACAGGGGAACTCACCCCTCCACTTT. Protein: CASSLGLRQGNSPLHF.

V is TRBV6-5 and J is TRBJ1-1, with D hard to call. Looked up from germline, CDR1 is MNHEY and CDR2 is SVGAGI. The germline V and J ends were trimmed by 0 bases and 0 bases, with 5 bases remaining between them. This CDR3 spans 14 amino acids. The CDR3 spells CASSYSKMNTEAFF. The CDR3 bases are TGTGCCAGCAGTTACTCGAAGATGAACACTGAAGCTTTCTTT.

The CDR3 DNA reads as TGTGCCAGCAGTTCAGTCCCAGGGGGCAAGAATTCACCCCTCCACTTT. Translation: CASSSVPGGKNSPLHF. The genes are TRBV28 and TRBJ1-6; 8 bases line up with TRBD1. CDR1 MDHEN and CDR2 SYDVKM come from the germline V gene. CDR3 length: 16 residues. Unmatched junction bases numbered 9, after V lost 4 bases and J lost 7 bases.

The chain has TRBV2 and TRBJ2-2; no definite D call. The CDR3 consists of 13 residues. Trimming removed 5 bases from V and 6 bases from J, with 10 bases in between. From germline, CDR1 is SNHLY and CDR2 FYNNEI. The CDR3 DNA reads as TGTGCCAGCAGTCCTACGGCTGCCGGGGAGCTGTTTTTT. Translation: CASSPTAAGELFF.

The chain uses TRBV14 and TRBJ2-2; 8 bases are a match to TRBD1. V lost 5 bases and J lost 5; bases outside the gene matches: 10. The CDR3 length is 16 residues. The V gene's germline CDR1 is SGHDN and CDR2 FVKESK. The CDR3 spells CASSTPGRGRTGELFF. Here the CDR3 DNA reads TGTGCCAGCAGCACCCCTGGCAGGGGGCGAACCGGGGAGCTGTTTTTT.

This clone was counted between two and nine times. The rearrangement links TRBV5-6 to TRBJ1-2; 7 bases line up with TRBD1. V lost 3 bases and J lost 3; bases outside the gene matches: 8. Germline-derived CDR1 and CDR2 are SGHDT and YYEEEE. This CDR3 is built from 15 residues. The CDR3 here is CASSWGDSSYYGYTF. In DNA, the CDR3 is TGTGCCAGCAGCTGGGGGGACAGTTCCTACTATGGCTACACCTTC.

On this clone itself: Possible read error: a much larger clone is one base away. The chain couples TRBV6-5 to TRBJ1-2; 9 bases line up with TRBD1. This CDR3 spans 13 amino acids. Germline V gene sequence: CDR1 MNHEY, CDR2 SVGAGI. V gave up 6 bases and J gave up 7 bases; unmatched junction bases: 6. In nucleotides, the CDR3 is TGTGCCAGCAGACTACAGGGGGCCGGTGGCTACACCTTC. It specifies CASRLQGAGGYTF.

As regards this clone: The sample has other DNA sequences that encode this CDR3 too. This chain links TRBV18 with TRBJ2-2; unclear D gene. With 1 base removed from V and 4 bases from J, the gap between germline ends came to 7 bases. CDR3 length equals 14 residues. CDR1 and CDR2 from the germline V gene are KGHSH and LQKENI. The CDR3 spells CASSPRRSTGELFF. The CDR3 nucleotides are TGTGCCAGCTCACCACGGCGGAGCACCGGGGAGCTGTTTTTT.

This clone was counted a single time. This chain uses TRBV7-9 with TRBJ1-2, with D possibly TRBD1 on 5 matching bases. CDR3 size: 14 residues. Per germline, CDR1 SEHNR and CDR2 FQNEAQ (reference sequence). Trimming removed 5 bases at V and 8 bases at J, with 18 bases between. The CDR3 DNA reads TGTGCCAGCAGCCCCCCCCGCTCCCAGGGCGGCTACACCTTC. As protein: CASSPPRSQGGYTF.